This entry lists 21 T cell receptor beta chains sequenced from one sample in a study of STAT5B mutations in CD4+ large granular lymphocyte leukemia (dated by TCRdb to 2022 to 2024). Library preparation employed the immunoSEQ multiplex PCR assay. TCRdb limited this immuneACCESS table to in-frame rearrangements with V and J called. A share of clones is missing; checked studies link under half to unresolved V genes, and the rest is unexplained. For this sample there are approximately 30,000 clones; roughly four fifths appear just once. The top ten clones comprise nearly 4.5% of the sample. The specimen was CD4+ T cells from blood buffy coats. The receptors were gathered from a human donor in good health.

A remark on this clone: The germline gene is not matched at one end of the junction; a read error may be the cause. The genes are TRBV27 and TRBJ2-7; TRBD1 or TRBD2 may be the D gene (5 bases each). Germline V gene data show CDR1 as MNHEY and CDR2 as SMNVEV (reference sequence). This CDR3 has 11 amino acids. The CDR3 coding sequence is TGTGCCAGCAGGGATAGAGGGGTTGGATTTTTC. Its protein is CASRDRGVGFF.

This chain connects TRBV10-3 to TRBJ1-1; D is ambiguous. Trimming left V 3 bases short and J 7 bases short, with 12 bases between. This CDR3 spans 13 amino acids. In germline, CDR1 is ENHRY, CDR2 SYGVKD. CDR3 coding DNA: TGTGCCATCAGTGACAGAATCCGGGTTGAAGCTTTCTTT. Residues: CAISDRIRVEAFF.

The J gene is TRBJ1-4, the V gene TRBV6-1, with D uncertain. CDR3 length equals 13 residues. V shed 7 bases and J shed 8 bases, with 14 bases lying between them. Looked up from germline, CDR1 is MNHNS and CDR2 is SASEGT. The CDR3 is CASTRTGVEKLFF. The CDR3 coding sequence is TGTGCCAGCACCCGAACTGGGGTCGAAAAACTGTTTTTT.

This rearrangement joins TRBV9 to TRBJ2-1; 7 nucleotides align to TRBD1. The CDR3 is made up of 16 amino acids. The junction had 11 bases not matched to a gene; V was cut back by 4 bases and J by 4 bases. Germline V CDR1 and CDR2: SGDLS, YYNGEE. Here the CDR3 DNA reads TGTGCCAGCAGCCCCGCAGGGACAGTCCTTTACAATGAGCAGTTCTTC. Its protein is CASSPAGTVLYNEQFF.

The chain joins TRBV18 to TRBJ1-5; the D is unclear. This CDR3 region has 14 residues. In germline, CDR1 is KGHSH, CDR2 LQKENI. Trimming shortened V by 0 bases and J by 2 bases, and 5 bases separated the two germline ends. The CDR3: CASSPPGGNQPQHF. In DNA, the CDR3 is TGTGCCAGCTCACCACCGGGTGGCAATCAGCCCCAGCATTTT.

The V gene is TRBV7-2, the J gene TRBJ2-3; D might be TRBD2 (6 bases). This CDR3 is 18 amino acids long. The germline CDR1 and CDR2 sequences are SGHTA and FQGNSA. The V gene lost 1 base and the J gene lost 3 bases, with 20 bases spanning the gap. The CDR3 coding sequence is TGTGCCAGCAGCTTAGAGCTAGCGCCCCTTCTGCATACAGATACGCAGTATTTT. This encodes CASSLELAPLLHTDTQYF.

This chain connects TRBV4-1 to TRBJ2-2; possibly TRBD1 for D (5 bases). V gave up 5 bases and J gave up 4 bases, with 11 bases separating them. The germline V gene has CDR1 MGHRA and CDR2 YSYEKL. The CDR3 is made up of 14 amino acids. CDR3 in amino acids: CASSTHQGTGELFF. The CDR3 coding sequence is TGCGCCAGCAGCACCCACCAGGGCACCGGGGAGCTGTTTTTT.

This clone was seen only a few times. This chain uses TRBV18 with TRBJ2-2; TRBD2 aligns across 7 bases. There are 17 residues in the CDR3. CDR1 KGHSH and CDR2 LQKENI come from the germline V gene. Trimming took 0 bases from V and 4 from J; bases not matched to a gene: 8. CDR3: CASSPPGTTQGTGELFF. In DNA form, the CDR3 reads TGTGCCAGCTCACCACCCGGGACTACTCAAGGCACCGGGGAGCTGTTTTTT.

This chain links TRBV4-1 with TRBJ2-7, with 11 bases matching TRBD2. V dropped 2 bases and J dropped 0; count of bases not matched to a gene: 3. The CDR3 runs to 16 residues. Looked up from germline, CDR1 is MGHRA and CDR2 is YSYEKL. The CDR3 here is CASSQRLAGSSYEQYF. CDR3 in DNA: TGCGCCAGCAGCCAACGACTAGCGGGGAGCTCCTACGAGCAGTACTTC.

The chain uses TRBV6-4 and TRBJ1-5, with 10 nucleotides matching TRBD1. This CDR3 spans 19 amino acids. In germline, CDR1 is MRHNA, CDR2 SNTAGT. The J segment lost 0 bases and the V segment lost 4 bases, leaving 12 bases of the junction unmatched. CDR3 DNA: TGTGCCAGCAGTGCCGACCCCGGGACAGGGGCGGATAGCAATCAGCCCCAGCATTTT. Translated: CASSADPGTGADSNQPQHF.

This chain links TRBV6-5 with TRBJ1-3, with 8 bases fitting TRBD1. Germline trimming cut 7 bases from V and 8 bases from J; bases unmatched to any gene: 13. Germline V gene sequence: CDR1 MNHEY, CDR2 SVGAGI. The CDR3 is 15 residues long. DNA of the CDR3: TGTGCCAGCACCGAAAGAGGGACAGGTCAAGACACCATATATTTT. Translating it yields CASTERGTGQDTIYF.

The chain carries TRBV10-2 and TRBJ1-2; 10 bases align to TRBD1. The V segment lost 6 bases and the J segment 0 bases; nucleotides outside the gene matches: 13. This CDR3 is built from 18 residues. The germline V gene has CDR1 WSHSY and CDR2 SAAADI. The CDR3 bases are TGCGCCAGCAGCGGGATGGGACAGGGGCGTTCTACTAACTATGGCTACACCTTC. It yields the protein CASSGMGQGRSTNYGYTF.

The chain is built from TRBV18 and TRBJ1-2; TRBD1 is a possible D gene (5 bases). Germline V lookup: CDR1 KGHSH, CDR2 LQKENI. V was shortened by 3 bases and J by 0 bases, with 8 bases between the two germline ends. This CDR3 is 14 amino acids long. Here the CDR3 DNA reads TGTGCCAGCTCACCGACAGAAGCTAACTATGGCTACACCTTC. It translates to CASSPTEANYGYTF.

V usage is TRBV11-2 and J usage is TRBJ2-1; D is ambiguous. The CDR3 runs 16 residues. The ends were cut back, 3 bases at V and 5 bases at J, with 17 bases in the middle. In germline, CDR1 is SGHAT, CDR2 FQNNGV. The CDR3 protein is CASSFPTGRLDNEQFF. The CDR3 nucleotides are TGTGCCAGCAGCTTCCCCACCGGACGCCTGGACAATGAGCAGTTCTTC.

This clone showed up just a few times. The chain couples TRBV5-1 to TRBJ2-2, with TRBD1 identical over 7 bases. CDR3 length equals 16 residues. Trimming at V came to 0 bases and at J to 2 bases, leaving 4 bases not matched to a gene. Germline loops: CDR1 SGHRS, CDR2 YFSETQ. The CDR3 spells CASSLATGDNTGELFF. CDR3 DNA: TGCGCCAGCAGCTTGGCCACAGGGGATAACACCGGGGAGCTGTTTTTT.

The chain links TRBV2 to TRBJ2-2, with 8 bases matching TRBD1. The CDR3 runs 16 residues. The germline gives CDR1 SNHLY, CDR2 FYNNEI. V was pared by 5 bases and J by 0 bases, with 5 bases of the junction left unmatched. The CDR3 coding sequence is TGTGCCAGCAGTAAAGACAGGGGACCGAACACCGGGGAGCTGTTTTTT. Its protein is CASSKDRGPNTGELFF. The entire variable domain, with the rest obtained from reference TRBV2 and TRBJ2-2, is as follows: EPEVTQTPSHQVTQMGQEVILRCVPISNHLYFYWYRQILGQKVEFLVSFYNNEISEKSEIFDDQFSVERPDGSNFTLKIRSTKLEDSAMYFCASSKDRGPNTGELFFGEGSRLTVL.

The chain couples TRBV6-4 to TRBJ1-5; D is unclear. This CDR3 spans 10 amino acids. V was trimmed by 9 bases and J by 7 bases, leaving 7 bases between them. CDR1 is MRHNA and CDR2 is SNTAGT in the germline V gene. CDR3 sequence (DNA): TGTGCCAGGTTCGAGCAGCCCCAGCATTTT. This codes for CARFEQPQHF.

This chain connects TRBV10-2 to TRBJ1-1; D unresolved. This CDR3 is built from 16 residues. The germline V and J ends were trimmed by 0 bases and 0 bases, with 11 bases remaining between them. Germline loops: CDR1 WSHSY, CDR2 SAAADI. For the CDR3, the DNA is TGCGCCAGCAGTGAGTCCGGGGAAATAATGAACACTGAAGCTTTCTTT. Translation: CASSESGEIMNTEAFF.

The chain has TRBV5-1 and TRBJ2-1; 9 bases are shared with TRBD2. The CDR3 spans 16 residues. V shed 4 bases and J 10 bases; nucleotides not matched to a gene: 15. Per germline, CDR1 SGHRS and CDR2 YFSETQ. CDR3: CASSRLGLAASGEQFF. The CDR3 DNA sequence: TGCGCCAGCAGCAGATTGGGACTAGCTGCCTCAGGGGAGCAGTTCTTC.

This chain links TRBV28 with TRBJ1-4; a weak D match, TRBD1 (5 bases). This CDR3 region has 10 residues. Germline V gene lookup returns CDR1 MDHEN and CDR2 SYDVKM. V was cut by 8 bases and J by 7 bases, with 5 bases left in between. CDR3 nucleotides: TGTGCCAGCGGGGGTGAAAAACTGTTTTTT. Protein sequence: CASGGEKLFF.

V gene TRBV5-1 combines with J gene TRBJ2-5; D gene ambiguous. Gene TRBJ2-7 matches the end of the DNA better, so the J call may be wrong. This CDR3 contains 14 residues. Germline CDR1 is SGHRS and CDR2 is YFSETQ. The CDR3 DNA reads TGCGCCAGCGGCATTGGCTCTGGTAGGAACGAGCAGTACTTC. Protein: CASGIGSGRNEQYF.